This T cell receptor (beta chain) came from a study of blood T cell repertoires in COVID-19. Study overall: The samples span acute and convalescent COVID-19 from the United States, Italy and Spain. T cells, B-cell-depleted T cells, or PBMCs provided the cDNA or gDNA that served as material.

In the study's own analysis: Estimated nucleated cell counts came from reference gene primer amplification. The assay was immunoSEQ multiplex PCR, and TCRdb's table has in-frame clones only and misses some. Clonal size and the V and J genes are those of that table, whereas D and trimming came from the DNA. This sample carries 55,000 to 80,000 clones, approximately 83% of them seen once, and the ten largest clones take approximately 12%. Looked up from germline, CDR1 is SNHLY and CDR2 is FYNNEI. The CDR3 has 15 amino acids. J gave up 7 bases and V 6 bases, and 13 bases lay outside the gene matches. This receptor was identified in a human donor in a cohort sampled during active COVID-19. The chain carries TRBV2 and TRBJ2-5; 8 bases map to TRBD2. Sequences were obtained from peripheral blood. CDR3 in amino acids: CASRVRSGGQGTQYF. CDR3 bases: TGTGCCAGCAGGGTTCGGAGCGGGGGTCAGGGGACCCAGTACTTC. Together with reference TRBV2 and TRBJ2-5, the CDR3 gives the full variable domain: EPEVTQTPSHQVTQMGQEVILRCVPISNHLYFYWYRQILGQKVEFLVSFYNNEISEKSEIFDDQFSVERPDGSNFTLKIRSTKLEDSAMYFCASRVRSGGQGTQYFGPGTRLLVL.